A selection of T cell receptor beta chains follows, all from one sample in a study of blood T cell repertoires in COVID-19. The data were produced by immunoSEQ multiplex PCR, yet TCRdb's version contains in-frame clones alone and is incomplete. This table has fewer than 130,000 clones, less than 80% appearing once. Sequenced: peripheral blood. The source is a man aged 65-85 years with active or convalescent COVID-19. Both conserved end residues are part of each CDR3. A D gene is named only where the DNA matches it firmly. The listing skips clone size in some rows; elsewhere it reads once, few, many or a size class.

>TRBJ1-3|TRBV18|-|few
TGTGCCAGCTCACCCGGGTTAGCATTTTCTGGAAACACCATATATTTT
CASSPGLAFSGNTIYF
>TRBJ2-3|TRBV5-1|TRBD1|-
TGCGCCAGCACCCGGACAGGGGTGACAGATACGCAGTATTTT
CASTRTGVTDTQYF
>TRBJ1-1|TRBV19|-|-
TGTGCCAGTAGTATGGCCGGGATGGCCACTGAAGCTTTCTTT
CASSMAGMATEAFF
>TRBJ2-1|TRBV19|-|-
TGTGCCAGTAGTCCATCGATAGGGGCTGAGCAGTTCTTC
CASSPSIGAEQFF
>TRBJ1-6|TRBV3-1/TRBV3-2|-|few
TGTGCCAGCAGCCAAGTAGGCAGGGAATCACCCCTCCACTTT
CASSQVGRESPLHF
>TRBJ2-1|TRBV6-5|TRBD1|-
TGTGCCCTCAGGGGGCTAACTAACAATGAGCAGTTCTTC
CALRGLTNNEQFF
>TRBJ2-1|TRBV9|TRBD2|-
TGTGCCAGCAGCCCAACTAGCGGGACCTACAATGAGCAGTTCTTC
CASSPTSGTYNEQFF
>TRBJ2-7|TRBV18|TRBD1|-
TGTGCCAGCTCACCGGGGACAGACTCCTACGAGCAGTACTTC
CASSPGTDSYEQYF
>TRBJ1-5|TRBV27|-|once
TGTGCCAGCAGTCCCCGGGGGGCCAATCAGCCCCAGCATTTT
CASSPRGANQPQHF
>TRBJ2-1|TRBV28|TRBD2|once
TGTGCCAGCAGACTTAGCGGGAGGAACTACAATGAGCAGTTCTTC
CASRLSGRNYNEQFF
>TRBJ1-2|TRBV27|TRBD1|-
TGTGCCAGCAGTGCAAACCGGGACAGTAACTATGGCTACACCTTC
CASSANRDSNYGYTF
>TRBJ1-4|TRBV6-1|-|-
TGTGCCAGCAGTGAAAAAGGGGTTGGCGAAAAACTGTTTTTT
CASSEKGVGEKLFF
>TRBJ2-1|TRBV11-2|TRBD2|-
TGTGCCAGCAGCCCGACTAGCGGGGGGATTGAGCAGTTCTTC
CASSPTSGGIEQFF
>TRBJ1-5|TRBV9|-|-
TGTGCCAGCAGCGTAGACGGAAGGGGCGATCAGCCCCAGCATTTT
CASSVDGRGDQPQHF
>TRBJ2-7|TRBV2|-|-
TGTGCCAGCAGCGCTCCTAGCGCAGAGCAGTACTTC
CASSAPSAEQYF
>TRBJ1-1|TRBV10-1|-|-
TGCGCCAGCAGCGCCTCAATTAAAGGGGTTACTGAAGCTTTCTTT
CASSASIKGVTEAFF
>TRBJ2-1|TRBV6-1|-|-
TGTGCCAGCAGTGATGGCGGGCTCCCCGGGGTCGATGAGCAGTTCTTC
CASSDGGLPGVDEQFF
>TRBJ2-3|TRBV5-4|-|-
TGTGCCAGCAGCTTCGAGAGGAGCACAGATACGCAGTATTTT
CASSFERSTDTQYF
>TRBJ1-5|TRBV15|TRBD1|-
TGTGCCACCAGGACTACTAAGGGGGCCAATCAGCCCCAGCATTTT
CATRTTKGANQPQHF
>TRBJ1-2|TRBV29-1|-|-
TGCAGCGTTGACAATGCGAGGGACTCGCACTATGGCTACACCTTC
CSVDNARDSHYGYTF
>TRBJ1-4|TRBV6-5|-|-
TGTGCCAGCAGCTCCGGGACAACAGTCGAAAAACTGTTTTTT
CASSSGTTVEKLFF
>TRBJ2-5|TRBV7-9|-|-
TGTGCCAGCAGCTTAGTGTCAGGGCAAGAGACCCAGTACTTC
CASSLVSGQETQYF
>TRBJ1-5|TRBV19|-|-
TGTGCCAGTAGTATGTCGGGGGGCCCTCAGCCCCAGCATTTT
CASSMSGGPQPQHF
>TRBJ2-3|TRBV10-3|TRBD2|-
TGTGCCATCAGTGATCGACTAGCGGGAGGTCTGGGCACAGATACGCAGTATTTT
CAISDRLAGGLGTDTQYF
>TRBJ2-2|TRBV14|TRBD1|-
TGTGCCAGCAGCATACGGACAGGGGGCACCGGGGAGCTGTTTTTT
CASSIRTGGTGELFF
>TRBJ2-1|TRBV5-1|TRBD2|-
TGCGCCAGCAGTCGGCGGGAGGGCGATTACTACAATGAGCAGTTCTTC
CASSRREGDYYNEQFF
>TRBJ2-5|TRBV7-2|TRBD1|-
TGTGCCAGCAGCCAAAACAGGGGGCGGGAGACCCAGTACTTC
CASSQNRGRETQYF